This passage covers 2 T cell receptor beta chains from one sample sequenced in a study of blood T cell repertoires in COVID-19. Measured with immunoSEQ multiplex PCR; TCRdb has only the in-frame clones, and not every one. Of 84,000 or so clones listed, roughly nine tenths are singletons. The sequenced material came from peripheral blood. The receptors were gathered from a man aged 55 to 70 with acute or convalescent COVID-19.

This rearrangement joins TRBV18 to TRBJ2-7; possibly TRBD2 for D (5 bases). CDR3 length equals 14 residues. CDR1 KGHSH and CDR2 LQKENI come from the germline V gene. With 3 bases removed from V and 0 bases from J, the gap between germline ends came to 9 bases. In DNA form, the CDR3 reads TGTGCCAGCTCACCCGGGGAGACCTCCTACGAGCAGTACTTC. Translating gives CASSPGETSYEQYF.

This clone appeared a single time. The chain links TRBV18 to TRBJ2-2; TRBD1 is a possible D gene (5 bases). Germline-derived CDR1 and CDR2 are KGHSH and LQKENI. The CDR3 runs 16 residues. Between the trimmed V and J ends, which lost 0 bases and 0 bases, there was a span of 8 bases. DNA of the CDR3: TGTGCCAGCTCACCACCAGGCAGGGCGAACACCGGGGAGCTGTTTTTT. Protein product: CASSPPGRANTGELFF.